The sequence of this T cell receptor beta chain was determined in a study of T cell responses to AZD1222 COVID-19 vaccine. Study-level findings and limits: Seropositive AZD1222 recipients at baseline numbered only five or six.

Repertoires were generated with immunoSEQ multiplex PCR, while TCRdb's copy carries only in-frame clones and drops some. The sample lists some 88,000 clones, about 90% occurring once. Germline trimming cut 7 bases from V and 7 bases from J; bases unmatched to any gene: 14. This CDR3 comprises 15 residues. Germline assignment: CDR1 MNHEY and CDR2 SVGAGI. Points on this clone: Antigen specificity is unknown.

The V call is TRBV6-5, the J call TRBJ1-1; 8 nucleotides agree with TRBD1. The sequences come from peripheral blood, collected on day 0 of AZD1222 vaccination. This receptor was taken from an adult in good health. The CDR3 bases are TGTGCCAGCACCTCCTGGGGGGCAGGGGGCAATGAAGCTTTCTTT. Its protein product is CASTSWGAGGNEAFF.